Shown below are 24 T cell receptor beta chains from a single sample sequenced in a study of cytomegalovirus exposure and HLA in healthy donors. The PCR employed 60 Vbeta primers together with 13 Jbeta primers. The data were produced by immunoSEQ multiplex PCR, yet TCRdb's version contains in-frame clones alone and is incomplete. The data contain 150,000 or so clones, approximately 84% of them seen just once; the ten biggest clones take up 0.8% to 1.3%. The sequenced sample consisted of PBMCs. These receptors were obtained from a man aged 25 to 40 in good health and CMV-seronegative.

The rearrangement uses TRBV27 and TRBJ1-6, with 7 positions matching TRBD1. CDR3 length: 13 amino acids. The trim removed 4 bases at V and 10 bases at J, leaving 4 bases unmatched. Germline lookup yields CDR1 MNHEY and CDR2 SMNVEV (reference sequence). The CDR3 bases are TGTGCCAGCAGTTCCCTGACAGGGTCACCCCTCCACTTT. Translated, it gives CASSSLTGSPLHF.

The chain joins TRBV21-1 to TRBJ2-2; TRBD2 is the table's D call, not checked against the DNA. TRBV21-1 is a pseudogene segment. This CDR3 region has 16 residues. The CDR3 sequence is CASSKVVATNTGELFF. The DNA of the CDR3 is TGTGCCAGCAGCAAGGTAGTAGCAACGAACACCGGGGAGCTGTTTTTT.

The chain is built from TRBV7-9 and TRBJ2-2; D is unresolved. V shed 5 bases and J shed 0 bases, with 7 bases lying between them. The germline V gene encodes CDR1 SEHNR and CDR2 FQNEAQ (reference sequence). CDR3 length: 14 amino acids. CDR3 coding DNA: TGTGCCAGCAGCCGAGAACCGAACACCGGGGAGCTGTTTTTT. As protein: CASSREPNTGELFF.

The table lists this clone with a few counts. The J gene is TRBJ2-3, the V gene TRBV6-5, with D tentatively TRBD1 (5 bases). Trimming removed 6 bases at V and 2 bases at J, with 9 bases between. Germline lookup yields CDR1 MNHEY and CDR2 SVGAGI. CDR3 length equals 13 residues. CDR3 DNA: TGTGCCAGCAGACAGGACAACACAGATACGCAGTATTTT. As protein: CASRQDNTDTQYF.

This clone was observed a few times. The chain joins TRBV29-1 to TRBJ2-7, with 11 bases that match TRBD1. The J segment lost 3 bases and the V segment lost 6 bases, leaving 7 bases of the junction unmatched. CDR1 SQVTM and CDR2 ANQGSEA come from the germline V gene. This CDR3 has 14 amino acids. The CDR3 reads CSVTGTGGNYEQYF. CDR3 DNA: TGCAGCGTCACCGGGACAGGGGGGAACTACGAGCAGTACTTC.

A remark on this clone: Lacking the conserved final phenylalanine or tryptophan, this CDR3 likely reflects a read error. The chain employs TRBV14 and TRBJ2-2; a possible D gene is TRBD2 (5 bases). This CDR3 comprises 16 residues. V gave up 0 bases and J gave up 6 bases, with 14 bases separating them. Per the germline V gene, CDR1 is SGHDN and CDR2 is FVKESK. For the CDR3, the DNA is TGTGCCAGCAGCCAAGAGCGAGGGCCTCTGTCCGGGGAGCTGTTTCTT. Its translation is CASSQERGPLSGELFL.

The chain uses TRBV10-2 and TRBJ2-1, with TRBD2 as a possible D gene (7 bases). From germline, CDR1 is WSHSY and CDR2 SAAADI. V lost 6 bases and J lost 6, with 18 bases in between. The CDR3 loop spans 15 amino acids. In DNA, the CDR3 is TGCGCCAGCAGCTCCCGGGGGGCGTGGGGCAATGAGCAGTTCTTC. Its translation is CASSSRGAWGNEQFF.

The chain has TRBV11-2 and TRBJ1-1, with D maybe TRBD1 (6 bases). Germline CDR1 SGHAT, CDR2 FQNNGV. V lost 0 bases and J lost 11, with 10 bases in between. The CDR3 has 12 residues. The CDR3 loop reads CASSLDWGLAFF. In DNA form, the CDR3 reads TGTGCCAGCAGCTTAGATTGGGGGCTGGCTTTCTTT.

The chain recombines TRBV4-3 with TRBJ2-1; TRBD1 agrees at 9 bases. The CDR3 runs to 16 residues. From germline, CDR1 is LGHNA and CDR2 YSLEER. The junction had 9 bases not matched to a gene; V was cut back by 1 base and J by 8 bases. CDR3 in DNA: TGCGCCAGCAGCCAAGCCCCGGGACAGGGAAGCCATGAGCAGTTCTTC. Protein: CASSQAPGQGSHEQFF.

The chain uses TRBV7-8 and TRBJ1-5; 8 bases agree with TRBD1. Germline CDR1 reads SGHVS; CDR2 reads FQNEAQ. The CDR3 length is 14 residues. J was trimmed by 4 bases and V by 5 bases; bases with no gene match: 4. The CDR3 sequence: CASSRGQGNQPQHF. The CDR3 DNA follows: TGTGCCAGCAGCCGAGGACAGGGAAATCAGCCCCAGCATTTT.

J is TRBJ1-4 and V is TRBV5-3; tentatively, D is TRBD1 (6 bases). TRBV5-3 is an ORF for which the function is uncertain. This CDR3 contains 17 residues. Trimming removed 0 bases at V and 0 bases at J, with 12 bases between. CDR3 amino acids: CARSLGYRVSTNEKLFF. For the CDR3, the DNA is TGTGCCAGAAGCTTGGGCTACAGGGTTTCAACTAATGAAAAACTGTTTTTT.

The rearrangement uses TRBV9 and TRBJ1-4, with a possible D match to TRBD1 (5 bases). Trimming left V 0 bases short and J 6 bases short, with 12 bases between. CDR1 and CDR2 (germline): SGDLS, YYNGEE. This CDR3 is built from 15 residues. The CDR3 DNA reads as TGTGCCAGCAGCGTAGCCGTCAGGGAGGATGAAAAACTGTTTTTT. It translates to CASSVAVREDEKLFF.

The rearrangement links TRBV6-5 to TRBJ2-5, with D possibly TRBD1 on 6 matching bases. TRBJ2-7 explains the end of the DNA better; the J call may be wrong. In germline, CDR1 is MNHEY, CDR2 SVGAGI. The CDR3 has 14 residues. Here the CDR3 DNA reads TGTGCCAGCAGTTCCCCAGTGGGGGCGTACGAGCAGTACTTC. This translates into CASSSPVGAYEQYF.

The chain is built from TRBV5-6 and TRBJ1-2; D is ambiguous. V lost 2 bases and J lost 4, with 3 bases in between. The germline V gene encodes CDR1 SGHDT and CDR2 YYEEEE. The CDR3 has 11 amino acids. In DNA, the CDR3 is TGTGCCAGCAGCTTCTCCTATGGCTACACCTTC. Its translation is CASSFSYGYTF.

The chain couples TRBV27 to TRBJ1-5, with 8 bases lining up with TRBD1. Germline-derived CDR1 and CDR2 are MNHEY and SMNVEV (reference sequence). The CDR3 contains 21 residues. The V gene end was trimmed by 4 bases and the J gene end by 0 bases; junction bases not matched to a gene: 20. In nucleotides, the CDR3 is TGTGCCAGCAGTTCACAAAGACCCGGGACAGGCTATCTGAATAGCAATCAGCCCCAGCATTTT. The encoded protein is CASSSQRPGTGYLNSNQPQHF.

The chain employs TRBV6-6 and TRBJ2-2, with TRBD2 matching over 7 bases. The CDR3 loop spans 16 amino acids. Per the germline V gene, CDR1 is MNHNY and CDR2 is SVGAGI (reference sequence). With 11 bases clipped from V and 5 bases from J, the junction kept 17 bases outside the gene matches. The CDR3 bases are TGTGCCCTCAGACCAGCGGGACCCGAGGGGACCGGGGAGCTGTTTTTT. Amino acids: CALRPAGPEGTGELFF.

The chain employs TRBV15 and TRBJ1-4; TRBD1 matches 7 bases. The ends lost 3 bases at V and 7 bases at J; junction bases unmatched: 14. Looked up from germline, CDR1 is LNHNV and CDR2 is YYDKDF (reference sequence). This CDR3 is 17 amino acids long. For the CDR3, the DNA is TGTGCCACCAGCAGCACCTTTACAGGGGATCCGGCTGAAAAACTGTTTTTT. Protein product: CATSSTFTGDPAEKLFF.

The chain combines TRBV27 with TRBJ2-5; TRBD1 agrees at 9 bases. This CDR3 has 14 residues. From germline, CDR1 is MNHEY and CDR2 SMNVEV (reference sequence). V shed 5 bases, J shed 5 bases, and the junction held 6 bases outside the gene matches. CDR3 nucleotides: TGTGCCAGCAGTCTGACAGGGGGGAGGGAGACCCAGTACTTC. Amino acid sequence: CASSLTGGRETQYF.

This chain connects TRBV6-6 to TRBJ2-7; 11 bases are shared with TRBD2. Germline V lookup: CDR1 MNHNY, CDR2 SVGAGI (reference sequence). Losses at the gene ends were 10 bases for V and 7 bases for J; bases not matched to a gene: 9. This CDR3 region has 13 residues. In DNA form, the CDR3 reads TGTGCCACCTTAGCGGGAGGGCCGGGGGAGCAGTACTTC. It encodes CATLAGGPGEQYF.

The chain carries TRBV6-5 and TRBJ2-1, with D possibly TRBD2 on 6 matching bases. This CDR3 contains 13 residues. The V gene's germline CDR1 is MNHEY and CDR2 SVGAGI. Trimming removed 6 bases from V and 5 bases from J, with 11 bases in between. This CDR3 reads CASRTRRDNEQFF. The CDR3 DNA follows: TGTGCCAGCAGAACCAGGAGGGACAATGAGCAGTTCTTC.

This clone showed up just a few times. The chain has TRBV5-6 and TRBJ1-4; tentatively, D is TRBD1 (5 bases). The ends were cut back, 3 bases at V and 7 bases at J, with 16 bases in the middle. The germline CDR1 and CDR2 sequences are SGHDT and YYEEEE. The CDR3 is 15 amino acids. CDR3 sequence: CASSWGVGVGEKLFF. For the CDR3, the DNA is TGTGCCAGCAGCTGGGGGGTTGGCGTTGGTGAAAAACTGTTTTTT.

This chain joins TRBV18 and TRBJ1-2; the D is unclear. CDR1 is KGHSH, CDR2 LQKENI, per germline. V was shortened by 6 bases and J by 4 bases, with 9 bases between the two germline ends. CDR3 length: 12 amino acids. CDR3 residues: CASSQIFYGYTF. CDR3 nucleotide sequence: TGTGCCAGCTCCCAGATTTTCTATGGCTACACCTTC. Full variable domain (outside the CDR3, taken from reference TRBV18 and TRBJ1-2): NAGVMQNPRHLVRRRGQEARLRCSPMKGHSHVYWYRQLPEEGLKFMVYLQKENIIDESGMPKERFSAEFPKEGPSILRIQQVVRGDSAAYFCASSQIFYGYTFGSGTRLTVV.

The chain uses TRBV5-1 and TRBJ2-2; 16 bases line up with TRBD2. The V gene end was trimmed by 8 bases and the J gene end by 6 bases; junction bases not matched to a gene: 13. CDR3 length: 18 amino acids. Germline-derived CDR1 and CDR2 are SGHRS and YFSETQ. In DNA, the CDR3 is TGCGCCAGAAGTCCGGGACTAGCGGGAGGGCCAGTATCCGGGGAGCTGTTTTTT. It translates to CARSPGLAGGPVSGELFF.

Details on this clone: This same CDR3 is encoded by further DNA sequences in the sample. The CDR3 DNA reads TGTGCCAGCAGACGGAGCACAGATACGCAGTATTTT. Its translation is CASRRSTDTQYF. The chain combines TRBV2 with TRBJ2-3; D not resolved. The germline gives CDR1 SNHLY, CDR2 FYNNEI. Deletions cut 6 bases from V and 0 bases from J, with 4 bases between. This CDR3 comprises 12 residues. Using reference TRBV2 and TRBJ2-3 for the parts outside the CDR3, the full variable domain is EPEVTQTPSHQVTQMGQEVILRCVPISNHLYFYWYRQILGQKVEFLVSFYNNEISEKSEIFDDQFSVERPDGSNFTLKIRSTKLEDSAMYFCASRRSTDTQYFGPGTRLTVL.